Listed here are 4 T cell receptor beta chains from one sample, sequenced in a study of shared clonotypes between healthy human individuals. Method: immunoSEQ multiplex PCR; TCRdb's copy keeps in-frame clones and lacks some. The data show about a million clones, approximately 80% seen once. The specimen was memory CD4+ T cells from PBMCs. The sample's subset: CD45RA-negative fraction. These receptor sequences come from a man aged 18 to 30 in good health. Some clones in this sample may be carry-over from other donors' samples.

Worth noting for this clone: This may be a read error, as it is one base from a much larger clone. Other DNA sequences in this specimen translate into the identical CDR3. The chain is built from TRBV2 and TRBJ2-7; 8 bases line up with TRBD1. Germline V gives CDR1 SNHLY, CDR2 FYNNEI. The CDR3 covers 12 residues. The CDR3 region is CASSEGTGEQYF. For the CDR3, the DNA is TGCGCCAGCAGTGAAGGGACAGGCGAGCAGTACTTC.

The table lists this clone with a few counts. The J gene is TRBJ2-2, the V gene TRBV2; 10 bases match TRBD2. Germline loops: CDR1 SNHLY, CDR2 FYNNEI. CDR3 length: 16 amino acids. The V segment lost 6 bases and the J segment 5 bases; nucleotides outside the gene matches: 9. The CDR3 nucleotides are TGTGCCAGCAGCCTAGGGACAGCGGGAGGGACCGGGGAGCTGTTTTTT. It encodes CASSLGTAGGTGELFF. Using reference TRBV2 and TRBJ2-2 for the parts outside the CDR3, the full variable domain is EPEVTQTPSHQVTQMGQEVILRCVPISNHLYFYWYRQILGQKVEFLVSFYNNEISEKSEIFDDQFSVERPDGSNFTLKIRSTKLEDSAMYFCASSLGTAGGTGELFFGEGSRLTVL.

The CDR3 loop reads CASSLRGVYGYTF. CDR3 nucleotide sequence: TGTGCCAGCAGTCTCAGGGGTGTCTATGGCTACACCTTC. The V and J genes are TRBV27 and TRBJ1-2, with a weak D call TRBD1 (6 bases). The CDR3 sequence is 13 residues long. Deletions cut 5 bases from V and 4 bases from J, with 11 bases between. Looked up from germline, CDR1 is MNHEY and CDR2 is SMNVEV (reference sequence).

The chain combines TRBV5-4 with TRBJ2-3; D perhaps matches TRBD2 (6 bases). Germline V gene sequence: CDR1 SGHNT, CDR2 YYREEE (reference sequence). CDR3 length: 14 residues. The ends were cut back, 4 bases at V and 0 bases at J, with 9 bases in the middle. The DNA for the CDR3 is TGTGCCAGCAGCGGGACTGGAAGCACAGATACGCAGTATTTT. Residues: CASSGTGSTDTQYF. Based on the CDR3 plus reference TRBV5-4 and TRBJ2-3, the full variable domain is ETGVTQSPTHLIKTRGQQVTLRCSSQSGHNTVSWYQQALGQGPQFIFQYYREEENGRGNFPPRFSGLQFPNYSSELNVNALELDDSALYLCASSGTGSTDTQYFGPGTRLTVL.